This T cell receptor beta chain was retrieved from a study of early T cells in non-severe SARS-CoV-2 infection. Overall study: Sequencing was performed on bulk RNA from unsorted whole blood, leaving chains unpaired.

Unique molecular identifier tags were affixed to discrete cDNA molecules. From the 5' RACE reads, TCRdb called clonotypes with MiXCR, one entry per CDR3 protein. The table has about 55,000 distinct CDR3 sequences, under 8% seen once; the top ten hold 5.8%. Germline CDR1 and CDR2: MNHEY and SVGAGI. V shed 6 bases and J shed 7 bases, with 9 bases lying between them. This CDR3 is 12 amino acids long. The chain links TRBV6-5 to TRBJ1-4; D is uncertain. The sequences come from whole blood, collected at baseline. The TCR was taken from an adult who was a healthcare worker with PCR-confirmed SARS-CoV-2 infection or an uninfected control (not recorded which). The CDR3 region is CASSYSGEKLFF. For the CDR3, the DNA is TGTGCCAGCAGCTACAGTGGTGAAAAACTGTTTTTT.